This T cell receptor (beta chain) was found in a study of graft-versus-host responses after intestinal transplantation. This clone was observed a few times. Its cognate antigen is unknown. The CDR3 length is 17 residues. Germline CDR1 KGHSH, CDR2 LQKENI. Trimming removed 6 bases from V and 1 base from J; junction bases left unmatched: 5. The repertoire was sequenced with immunoSEQ multiplex PCR; TCRdb's copy has only in-frame clones and lacks some. This table has 130,000 to 150,000 clones, approximately 91% appearing once. The origin of this receptor is a human donor who received an intestinal transplant. The genes are TRBV18 and TRBJ2-1; TRBD2 agrees at 14 bases. Sequences were derived from unstimulated CD4+ T cells sorted from spleen or lymph node cells, sampled before intestinal transplant. Here the CDR3 reads CASSQGTSGSSYNEQFF. The CDR3 nucleotides are TGTGCCAGCTCCCAAGGGACTAGCGGGAGTTCCTACAATGAGCAGTTCTTC.